This T cell receptor beta chain was captured in a study of shared clonotypes between healthy human individuals. The study's findings and limits: Sharing across four donors was highest in naive CD4 (around 5%) and lowest in memory CD8 (about 0.4%).

V was trimmed by 0 bases and J by 7 bases, leaving 16 bases between them. Per the germline V gene, CDR1 is SGHNT and CDR2 is YYREEE (reference sequence). The CDR3 runs 15 residues. A remark on this clone: As yet, its antigen is unknown.

Data came from immunoSEQ multiplex PCR; TCRdb stores just in-frame clones and leaves some out. The table lists around 2.3 million clones, 95% of them singletons. This sequence was found in a man in his late teens or twenties in good health. Sequenced sample: naive CD4+ T cells sorted from blood. Subset: CD45RA+ positively selected. This chain links TRBV5-4 with TRBJ2-5, with D possibly matching TRBD1 (6 bases). The CDR3 region has the DNA TGTGCCAGCAGCTTGGAGGGGGACGGGATCTGGACCCAGTACTTC. Translated, it gives CASSLEGDGIWTQYF.